The clone carrying this T cell receptor (beta chain) was seen more than once but under ten times. The CDR3 contains 14 residues. V was shortened by 3 bases and J by 2 bases, with 8 bases between the two germline ends. From germline, CDR1 is SGHRS and CDR2 YFSETQ. This sample was taken from a study of beta chain features in type 1 diabetes. Study-level information: Examination covered around 98 million sorted cells spanning all samples.

On average, the one heparinised blood draw given by each donor was about 120 mL. Markers CD45RO/CCR7/CD25/CD127/CD95/CD27 served to sort CD4+ naive, central memory, regulatory and stem cell-like memory cells. Investigators reverse transcribed all isolated RNA, so they sequenced expressed TCRB transcripts. Clones were sequenced by immunoSEQ multiplex PCR, and TCRdb holds only the in-frame ones, with some missing. The sample holds 130,000 to 150,000 clones, more than 9% seen once. The chain employs TRBV5-1 and TRBJ2-2, with D possibly matching TRBD1 (6 bases). This receptor was taken from a man in his late teens or twenties in good health. Material for sequencing was naive CD4+ T cells from blood. The CDR3 region has the DNA TGCGCCAGCAGCTGGGACATAAACACCGGGGAGCTGTTTTTT. It codes for CASSWDINTGELFF.